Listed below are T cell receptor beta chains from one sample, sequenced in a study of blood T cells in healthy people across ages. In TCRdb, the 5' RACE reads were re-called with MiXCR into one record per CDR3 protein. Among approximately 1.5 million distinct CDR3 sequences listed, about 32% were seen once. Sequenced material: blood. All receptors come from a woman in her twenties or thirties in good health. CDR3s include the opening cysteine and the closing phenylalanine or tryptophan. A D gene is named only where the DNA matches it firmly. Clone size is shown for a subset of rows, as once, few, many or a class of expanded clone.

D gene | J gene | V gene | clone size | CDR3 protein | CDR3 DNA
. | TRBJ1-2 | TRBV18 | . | CASSPSQFHGYTF | TGTGCCAGCTCACCATCGCAATTCCATGGCTACACCTTC
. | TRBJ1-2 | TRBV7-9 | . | CASSSFPDSYGYTF | TGTGCCAGCAGCTCATTCCCCGACAGCTATGGCTACACCTTC
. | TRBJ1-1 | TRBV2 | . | CASTKDTGAFF | TGTGCCAGCACTAAGGACACAGGAGCTTTCTTT
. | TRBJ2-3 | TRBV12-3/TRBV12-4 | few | CATMKGGSPSTDTQYF | TGTGCCACCATGAAGGGGGGGTCACCTAGCACAGATACGCAGTATTTT
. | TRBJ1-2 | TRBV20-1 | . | CSAKYWGSDGYTF | TGCAGTGCTAAGTATTGGGGATCGGATGGCTACACCTTC
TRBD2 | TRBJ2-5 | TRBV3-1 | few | CASSPDFGLAGQETQYF | TGTGCCAGCAGTCCCGATTTTGGGCTAGCGGGGCAAGAGACCCAGTACTTC
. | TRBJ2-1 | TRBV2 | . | CASSERVGVPYNEQFF | TGTGCCAGCAGTGAAAGGGTGGGGGTTCCCTACAATGAGCAGTTCTTC
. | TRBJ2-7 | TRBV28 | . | CASEGTNGAYEQYF | TGTGCCAGCGAAGGGACAAACGGGGCCTACGAGCAGTACTTC
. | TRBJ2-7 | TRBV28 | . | CARDGAYEQYF | TGTGCCAGGGACGGAGCCTACGAGCAGTACTTC
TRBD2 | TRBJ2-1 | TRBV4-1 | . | CASSQDLAGGVDEQFF | TGCGCCAGCAGCCAAGATCTTGCGGGAGGAGTCGATGAGCAGTTCTTC
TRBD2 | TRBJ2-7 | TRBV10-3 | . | CAIAPSGATYEQYF | TGTGCCATCGCCCCTAGCGGGGCAACCTACGAGCAGTACTTC
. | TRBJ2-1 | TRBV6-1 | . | CASSGAGQDDEQFF | TGTGCCAGCAGTGGAGCCGGACAAGACGATGAGCAGTTCTTC
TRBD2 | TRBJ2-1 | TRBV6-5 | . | CASSYGSGGYNEQFF | TGTGCCAGCAGTTACGGTAGCGGGGGTTACAATGAGCAGTTCTTC
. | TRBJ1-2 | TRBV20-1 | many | CSAHRDYYGYTF | TGCAGTGCTCACCGGGACTACTATGGCTACACCTTC
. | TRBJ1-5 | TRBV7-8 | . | CASSLKRIHNQPQHF | TGTGCCAGCAGTTTGAAGAGAATCCACAATCAGCCCCAGCATTTT
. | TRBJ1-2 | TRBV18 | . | CASSPPPGFANYGYTF | TGTGCCAGCTCACCACCTCCGGGGTTTGCTAACTATGGCTACACCTTC
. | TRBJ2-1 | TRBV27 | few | CASHPASSYNEQFF | TGTGCCAGCCATCCGGCCAGCTCCTACAATGAGCAGTTCTTC
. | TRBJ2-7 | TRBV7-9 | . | CASSLTSKQGIAYEQYF | TGTGCCAGCAGCTTAACTAGTAAGCAGGGAATAGCCTACGAGCAGTACTTC
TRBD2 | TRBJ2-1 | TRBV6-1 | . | CASSRGDYEAGAGEQFF | TGTGCCAGCAGTAGAGGGGACTACGAAGCCGGGGCTGGTGAGCAGTTCTTC
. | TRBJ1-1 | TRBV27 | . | CASATGGTEAFF | TGTGCCAGCGCAACGGGGGGGACTGAAGCTTTCTTT
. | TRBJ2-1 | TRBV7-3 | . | CASSLTPSSFNEQFF | TGTGCCAGCAGCTTAACGCCCTCTTCCTTCAATGAGCAGTTCTTC
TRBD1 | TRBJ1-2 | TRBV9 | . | CASSVSPVTGGGYTF | TGTGCCAGCAGCGTATCACCGGTTACAGGGGGAGGCTACACCTTC
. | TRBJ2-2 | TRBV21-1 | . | CASSKDAGPNTGELFF | TGTGCCAGCAGCAAAGATGCAGGCCCGAACACCGGGGAGCTGTTTTTT
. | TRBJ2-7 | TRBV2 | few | CASSGDHHEQYF | TGTGCCAGCAGTGGGGACCACCACGAGCAGTACTTC
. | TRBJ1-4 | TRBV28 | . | CASIWGDVSNEKLFF | TGTGCCAGCATCTGGGGTGACGTCTCAAATGAAAAACTGTTTTTT
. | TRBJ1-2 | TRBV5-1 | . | CASSLGDPTYGYTF | TGCGCCAGCAGCTTGGGGGACCCAACCTATGGCTACACCTTC
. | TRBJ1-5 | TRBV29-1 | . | CSVLTGTTGQPQHF | TGCAGCGTCCTAACCGGGACAACAGGTCAGCCCCAGCATTTT
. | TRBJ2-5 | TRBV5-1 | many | CASSLRIQETQYF | TGCGCCAGCAGCTTACGGATTCAAGAGACCCAGTACTTC
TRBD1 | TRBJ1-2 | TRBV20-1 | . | CSAIQGRNGYTF | TGCAGTGCAATACAGGGGAGAAATGGCTACACCTTC
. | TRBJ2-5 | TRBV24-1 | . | CATSDFQGRGQETQYF | TGTGCCACCAGTGATTTTCAGGGAAGGGGCCAAGAGACCCAGTACTTC
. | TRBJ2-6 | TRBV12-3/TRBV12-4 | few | CASSTQGPSGANVLTF | TGTGCCAGCAGTACCCAGGGTCCCTCTGGGGCCAACGTCCTGACTTTC
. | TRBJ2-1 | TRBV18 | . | CASAIRGGNNEQFF | TGTGCCAGCGCTATCCGAGGGGGGAACAATGAGCAGTTCTTC
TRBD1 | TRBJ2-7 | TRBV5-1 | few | CASSWTTGVAYEQYF | TGCGCCAGCAGCTGGACGACAGGGGTAGCCTACGAGCAGTACTTC
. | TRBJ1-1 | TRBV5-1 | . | CANSLAGRSGTEAFF | TGCGCCAACAGCTTGGCCGGAAGGTCAGGCACTGAAGCTTTCTTT
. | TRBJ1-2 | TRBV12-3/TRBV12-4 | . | CASTETPWYGYTF | TGTGCCAGCACGGAGACTCCTTGGTATGGCTACACCTTC
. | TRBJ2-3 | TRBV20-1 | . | CSAMARDTQYF | TGCAGTGCGATGGCCAGAGATACGCAGTATTTT
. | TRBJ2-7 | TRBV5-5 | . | CASSLAGNPTYEQYF | TGTGCCAGCAGCTTGGCCGGGAATCCCACCTACGAGCAGTACTTC
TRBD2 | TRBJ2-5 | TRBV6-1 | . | CASDWTSAGQETQYF | TGTGCCAGCGACTGGACTAGCGCCGGCCAAGAGACCCAGTACTTC
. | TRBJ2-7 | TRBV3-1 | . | CASSHFRGDEQYF | TGTGCCAGCAGTCATTTTAGGGGCGACGAGCAGTACTTC
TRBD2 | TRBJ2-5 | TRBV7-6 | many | CASSSGLAGSETQYF | TGTGCCAGCAGCTCGGGACTAGCGGGAAGTGAGACCCAGTACTTC
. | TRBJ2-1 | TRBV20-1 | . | CSARDRGQDNEQCF | TGCAGTGCTAGAGATAGGGGACAAGACAATGAGCAGTGCTTC
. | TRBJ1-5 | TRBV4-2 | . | CASSQAGAVDQPQHF | TGTGCCAGCAGCCAAGCCGGGGCTGTCGATCAGCCCCAGCATTTT
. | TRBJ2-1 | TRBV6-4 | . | CASSSGPWRENEQFF | TGTGCCAGCAGTTCGGGACCCTGGAGGGAGAATGAGCAGTTCTTC
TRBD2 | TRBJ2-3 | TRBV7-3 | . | CASSSGLASGINTQYF | TGTGCCAGCAGCTCGGGACTAGCGAGCGGCATTAATACGCAGTATTTT
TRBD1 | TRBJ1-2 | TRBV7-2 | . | CASSQGQLLYGYTF | TGTGCCAGCAGCCAGGGACAGCTCCTCTATGGCTACACCTTC
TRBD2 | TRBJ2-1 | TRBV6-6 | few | CASSYSSSGSSNEQFF | TGTGCCAGCAGTTACTCGTCTAGCGGGAGTAGTAATGAGCAGTTCTTC
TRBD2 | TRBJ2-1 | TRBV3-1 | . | CASSPQSGGTGNEQFF | TGTGCCAGCAGCCCTCAGAGCGGGGGCACGGGCAATGAGCAGTTCTTC
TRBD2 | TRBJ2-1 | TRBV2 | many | CASRAGGYNEQFF | TGTGCCAGCAGAGCGGGAGGGTACAATGAGCAGTTCTTC
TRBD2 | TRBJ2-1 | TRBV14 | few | CASRRAGGPMSEQFF | TGTGCCAGCAGACGGGCGGGGGGGCCAATGAGTGAGCAGTTCTTC
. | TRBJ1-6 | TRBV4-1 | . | CASSQDGGNSPLHF | TGCGCCAGCAGCCAAGACGGTGGGAATTCACCCCTCCACTTT
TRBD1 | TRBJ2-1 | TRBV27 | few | CASKGQGTNEQFF | TGTGCCAGCAAGGGACAGGGTACCAATGAGCAGTTCTTC
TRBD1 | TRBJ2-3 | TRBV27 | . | CASSSLWGQGPTDTQYF | TGTGCCAGCAGTTCATTATGGGGACAGGGCCCCACAGATACGCAGTATTTT
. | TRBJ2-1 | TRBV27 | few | CASSRLFPRSYNEQFF | TGTGCCAGCAGTCGACTGTTCCCTCGCTCCTACAATGAGCAGTTCTTC
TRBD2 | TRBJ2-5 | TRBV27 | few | CASSLLGRREGETQYF | TGTGCCAGCAGTTTATTGGGGCGGCGGGAGGGGGAGACCCAGTACTTC